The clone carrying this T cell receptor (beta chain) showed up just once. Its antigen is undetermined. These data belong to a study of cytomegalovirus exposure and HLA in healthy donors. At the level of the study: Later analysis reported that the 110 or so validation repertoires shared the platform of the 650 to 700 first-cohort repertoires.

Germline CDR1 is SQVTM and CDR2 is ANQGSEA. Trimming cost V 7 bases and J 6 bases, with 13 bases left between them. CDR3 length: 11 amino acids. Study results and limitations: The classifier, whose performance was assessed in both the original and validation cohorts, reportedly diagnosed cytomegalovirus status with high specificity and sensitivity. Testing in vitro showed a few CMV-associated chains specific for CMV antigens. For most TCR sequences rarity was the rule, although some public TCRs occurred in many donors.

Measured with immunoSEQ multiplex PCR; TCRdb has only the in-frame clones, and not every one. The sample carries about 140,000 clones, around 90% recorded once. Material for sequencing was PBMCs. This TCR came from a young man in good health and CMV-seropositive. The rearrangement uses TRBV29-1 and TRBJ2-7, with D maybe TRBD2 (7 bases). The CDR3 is CSAWGGSEQYF. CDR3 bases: TGCAGCGCTTGGGGGGGCTCCGAGCAGTACTTC.